This passage covers 19 T cell receptor beta chains from one sample sequenced in a study of early T cells in non-severe SARS-CoV-2 infection. TCRdb used MiXCR to reprocess the 5' RACE reads, holding one entry per CDR3 protein. This table holds about 66,000 distinct CDR3 sequences, roughly a sixth found once. This sample comprised whole blood, obtained at baseline. The receptor set was obtained from an adult who was a healthcare worker with PCR-confirmed SARS-CoV-2 infection or an uninfected control (not recorded which).

V is TRBV6-6 and J is TRBJ1-6; perhaps TRBD1 as D (5 bases). The germline gives CDR1 MNHNY, CDR2 SVGAGI (reference sequence). The V and J ends lost 6 bases and 8 bases respectively, with 8 bases between them. The CDR3 extends over 12 amino acids. CDR3 residues: CASRRGDSPLHF. The CDR3 coding sequence is TGTGCCAGCAGGCGAGGGGATTCACCCCTCCACTTT.

This clonotype has a handful of counts. The rearrangement links TRBV19 to TRBJ1-2; TRBD1 matches at 8 bases. This CDR3 is built from 16 residues. Germline V CDR1 and CDR2: LNHDA, SQIVND (reference sequence). Germline trimming cut 4 bases from V and 0 bases from J; bases unmatched to any gene: 7. This chain's CDR3 is CASSRTGRSSNYGYTF. The DNA of the CDR3 is TGTGCCAGTAGTAGGACAGGGCGTTCTTCTAACTATGGCTACACCTTC.

The chain joins TRBV12-3 or TRBV12-4 to TRBJ2-1; the D gene is possibly TRBD1 (6 bases). This CDR3 is 13 amino acids long. The ends were cut back, 5 bases at V and 8 bases at J, with 13 bases in the middle. CDR3 nucleotide sequence: TGTGCCAGCAGTGCTAACAGGGCGGATGAGCAGTTCTTC. Translation gives CASSANRADEQFF.

This chain uses TRBV18 with TRBJ1-2; no clear D gene. This CDR3 has 12 amino acids. Per germline, CDR1 KGHSH and CDR2 LQKENI. V lost 4 bases to trimming and J lost 3 bases, with 6 bases between them. CDR3 sequence reads: CASSQMDYGYTF. As DNA, the CDR3 is TGTGCCAGCTCACAGATGGACTATGGCTACACCTTC.

The gene calls are TRBV3-1 and TRBJ2-3, with D perhaps TRBD1 (5 bases). Trimming shortened V by 0 bases and J by 2 bases, and 6 bases separated the two germline ends. CDR3 size: 14 residues. CDR1 is LGHDT and CDR2 is YNNKEL in the germline V gene (reference sequence). CDR3 DNA sequence: TGTGCCAGCAGCCAAGAGGGGCACACAGATACGCAGTATTTT. Its protein is CASSQEGHTDTQYF.

Concerning this clonotype itself: One junction end does not reproduce the germline sequence, and a read error may be involved. The rearrangement joins TRBV6-5 to TRBJ1-6, with no clear D. This CDR3 is built from 13 residues. The germline V gene has CDR1 MNHEY and CDR2 SVGAGI. The CDR3 region is CASRDGLFAPLHF. In nucleotides, the CDR3 is TGTGCCAGCAGGGACGGCCTTTTTGCTCCCCTCCATTTT.

This clonotype was recorded a few times. This chain uses TRBV12-3 or TRBV12-4 with TRBJ1-2, with 8 positions matching TRBD1. J was trimmed by 3 bases and V by 5 bases; bases with no gene match: 8. CDR3 length equals 15 residues. The DNA of the CDR3 is TGTGCCAGCAGTCTCGGGACAGGTTCATACTATGGCTACACCTTC. It is translated as CASSLGTGSYYGYTF.

The chain uses TRBV20-1 and TRBJ2-1; TRBD2 matches at 9 bases. V lost 6 bases to trimming and J lost 7 bases; unmatched junction nucleotides: 13. The CDR3 has 15 residues. Germline V CDR1 and CDR2: DFQATT, SNEGSKA (reference sequence). CDR3: CSAPPRSGSRNEQFF. The CDR3 DNA reads as TGCAGTGCCCCTCCCCGTAGCGGGAGTCGTAATGAGCAGTTCTTC.

A few counts support this clonotype. The V and J genes are TRBV6-6 and TRBJ2-2; D is unclear. The CDR3 loop spans 12 amino acids. In germline, CDR1 is MNHNY, CDR2 SVGAGI (reference sequence). The ends were cut back, 8 bases at V and 1 base at J, with 5 bases in the middle. The DNA of the CDR3 is TGTGCCAGCGGAGTGAACACCGGGGAGCTGTTTTTT. Protein sequence: CASGVNTGELFF.

The chain combines TRBV7-2 with TRBJ2-7, with TRBD2 as a possible D gene (5 bases). Germline V gives CDR1 SGHTA, CDR2 FQGNSA. The germline V and J ends were trimmed by 5 bases and 0 bases, with 11 bases remaining between them. The CDR3 covers 14 residues. DNA of the CDR3: TGTGCCAGCAGCCCCGACACTAGCTCCTACGAGCAGTACTTC. Protein sequence: CASSPDTSSYEQYF. The whole variable domain, filled in from reference TRBV7-2 and TRBJ2-7, reads GAGVSQSPSNKVTEKGKDVELRCDPISGHTALYWYRQSLGQGLEFLIYFQGNSAPDKSGLPSDRFSAERTGGSVSTLTIQRTQQEDSAVYLCASSPDTSSYEQYFGPGTRLTVT.

CDR3 bases: TGCAGCCTGGTATTGGGGCCGGGAACTGAAGCTTTCTTT. This encodes CSLVLGPGTEAFF. The J gene is TRBJ1-1, the V gene TRBV29-1; the D gene is possibly TRBD1 (5 bases). Germline V gene sequence: CDR1 SQVTM, CDR2 ANQGSEA. The CDR3 consists of 13 residues. Trimming stripped 8 bases from V and 5 bases from J, with 18 bases between.

The table lists this clonotype with a few counts. The V call is TRBV7-2, the J call TRBJ2-2; 12 bases agree with TRBD2. J was trimmed by 7 bases and V by 4 bases; bases with no gene match: 16. Germline V lookup: CDR1 SGHTA, CDR2 FQGNSA. The CDR3 runs to 19 residues. The CDR3 reads CASSSSLAGGPVDIGELFF. DNA of the CDR3: TGTGCCAGCAGCTCCAGTCTAGCGGGAGGGCCGGTTGATATCGGGGAGCTGTTTTTT. The full variable domain, completed using reference TRBV7-2 and TRBJ2-2, is GAGVSQSPSNKVTEKGKDVELRCDPISGHTALYWYRQSLGQGLEFLIYFQGNSAPDKSGLPSDRFSAERTGGSVSTLTIQRTQQEDSAVYLCASSSSLAGGPVDIGELFFGEGSRLTVL.

The CDR3 coding sequence is TGTGCCAGCTCACCATATACGGGACAGATGAACACTGAAGCTTTCTTT. It specifies CASSPYTGQMNTEAFF. The J gene is TRBJ1-1, the V gene TRBV18; 7 bases match TRBD1. The CDR3 is 16 amino acids. Germline CDR1 and CDR2: KGHSH and LQKENI. V trimming: 2 bases; J trimming: 0 bases; junction bases outside the gene matches: 6.

A few counts support this clonotype. The CDR3 loop is CASSFGLNTDTQYF. CDR3 DNA: TGTGCCAGCAGTTTTGGACTGAACACAGATACGCAGTATTTT. The genes are TRBV27 and TRBJ2-3; maybe TRBD2 (5 bases). Germline V gives CDR1 MNHEY, CDR2 SMNVEV (reference sequence). The CDR3 runs 14 residues. V lost 3 bases to trimming and J lost 2 bases, with 9 bases between them.

The V gene is TRBV6-5, the J gene TRBJ2-2; 9 positions match TRBD1. CDR3 length: 16 residues. Losses at the gene ends were 5 bases for V and 2 bases for J; bases not matched to a gene: 6. CDR1 and CDR2 (germline): MNHEY, SVGAGI. CDR3 nucleotides: TGTGCCAGCAGTCCGTCGGGACAGGGAAACACCGGGGAGCTGTTTTTT. It specifies CASSPSGQGNTGELFF.

The chain couples TRBV14 to TRBJ2-7; TRBD1 might be the D (6 bases). Trimming took off 0 bases at V and 4 bases at J, with 10 bases between the two ends. CDR1 is SGHDN, CDR2 FVKESK, per germline. The CDR3 runs to 14 residues. CDR3 DNA sequence: TGTGCCAGCAGCCAAGAAGGCAGGGGATACGAGCAGTACTTC. Translation: CASSQEGRGYEQYF.

This clonotype was observed a few times. The CDR3 DNA is TGTGCCAGCAGCTTGATGGGACTAGCGGACGATACGCAGTATTTT. Its translation is CASSLMGLADDTQYF. V gene TRBV11-2 combines with J gene TRBJ2-3, with 11 bases identical to TRBD2. The CDR3 runs 15 residues. V gave up 3 bases and J gave up 6 bases; unmatched junction bases: 5. Per the germline V gene, CDR1 is SGHAT and CDR2 is FQNNGV.

The rearrangement uses TRBV28 and TRBJ1-3; D is unclear. The CDR3 covers 15 residues. The V end lost 5 bases, the J end lost 2 bases, and 13 bases lay between the germline ends. The germline CDR1 and CDR2 sequences are MDHEN and SYDVKM. The CDR3 loop is CASSPRPNPGNTIYF. The CDR3 nucleotides are TGTGCCAGCAGTCCTAGACCTAATCCTGGAAACACCATATATTTT.

This clonotype was detected only a few times. The V gene is TRBV20-1, the J gene TRBJ2-7; no clear D. V shed 3 bases and J shed 1 base, with 7 bases lying between them. This CDR3 is built from 12 residues. From germline, CDR1 is DFQATT and CDR2 SNEGSKA (reference sequence). DNA for the CDR3: TGCAGTGCTAGTACTGATTCCTACGAGCAGTACTTC. Amino acids: CSASTDSYEQYF.